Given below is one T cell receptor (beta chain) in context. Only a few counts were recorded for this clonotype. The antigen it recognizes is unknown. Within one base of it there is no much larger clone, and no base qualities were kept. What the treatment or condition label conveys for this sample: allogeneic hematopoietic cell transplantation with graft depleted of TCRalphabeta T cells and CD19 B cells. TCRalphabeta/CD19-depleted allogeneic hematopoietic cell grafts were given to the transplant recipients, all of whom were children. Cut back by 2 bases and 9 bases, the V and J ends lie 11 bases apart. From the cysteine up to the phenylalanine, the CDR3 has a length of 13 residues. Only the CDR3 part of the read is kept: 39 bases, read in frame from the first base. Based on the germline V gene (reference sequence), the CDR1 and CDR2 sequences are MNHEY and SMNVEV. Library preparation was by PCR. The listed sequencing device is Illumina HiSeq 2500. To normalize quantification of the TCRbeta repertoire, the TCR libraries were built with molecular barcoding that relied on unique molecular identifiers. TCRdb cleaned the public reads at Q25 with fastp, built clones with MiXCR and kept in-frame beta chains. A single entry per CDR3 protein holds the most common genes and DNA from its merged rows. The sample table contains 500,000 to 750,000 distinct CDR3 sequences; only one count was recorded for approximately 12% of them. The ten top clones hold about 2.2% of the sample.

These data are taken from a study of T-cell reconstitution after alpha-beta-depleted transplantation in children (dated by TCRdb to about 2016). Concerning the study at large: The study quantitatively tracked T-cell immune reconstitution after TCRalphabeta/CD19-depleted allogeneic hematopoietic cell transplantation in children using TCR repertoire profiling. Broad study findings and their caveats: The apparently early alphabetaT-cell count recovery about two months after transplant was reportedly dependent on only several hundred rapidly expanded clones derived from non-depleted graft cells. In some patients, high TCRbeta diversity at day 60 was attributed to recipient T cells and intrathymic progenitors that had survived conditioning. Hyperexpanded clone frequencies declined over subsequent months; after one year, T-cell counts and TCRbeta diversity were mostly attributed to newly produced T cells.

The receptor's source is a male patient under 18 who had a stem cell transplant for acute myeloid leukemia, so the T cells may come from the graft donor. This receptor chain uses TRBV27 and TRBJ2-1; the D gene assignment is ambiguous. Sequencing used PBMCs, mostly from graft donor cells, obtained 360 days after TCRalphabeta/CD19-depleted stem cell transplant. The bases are TGTGCCAGCAGTTTACCGGTCCGAGGTGAGCAGTTCTTC. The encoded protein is CASSLPVRGEQFF.